A selection of T cell receptor beta chains follows, all from one sample in a study of cytomegalovirus exposure and HLA in healthy donors. Sequenced by immunoSEQ multiplex PCR; TCRdb stores in-frame clones only, minus some. The top ten clones hold under 3% of a sample with 150,000 to 200,000 clones, approximately 72% of them seen once. Sequencing was carried out using PBMCs. Every receptor here comes from a human donor in good health. Each CDR3 is given without its conserved first and last residue.

len: 12; v_gene: TRBV4-1; CDR3aa: ASSHAGQAGGYT
len: 12; v_gene: TRBV7-6; CDR3aa: ASSQRTGGGEQY
len: 13; v_gene: TRBV11-1; CDR3aa: ASSLAVQGSYEQY
len: 11; v_gene: TRBV30; CDR3aa: ACFGTGGTEAF
len: 15; v_gene: TRBV21-1; CDR3aa: ASSKARTPANTGELF
len: 11; v_gene: TRBV5-4; CDR3aa: ASSRGTGGEAF
len: 9; v_gene: TRBV19; CDR3aa: ASSETGEQY
len: 11; v_gene: TRBV5-1; CDR3aa: ASSFDQGTEAF
len: 11; v_gene: TRBV4-3; CDR3aa: ASSQGRGGELF
len: 12; v_gene: TRBV19; CDR3aa: ASSRGGQGARAF
len: 13; v_gene: TRBV2; CDR3aa: ASSVWDSNTGELF
len: 11; v_gene: TRBV7-3; CDR3aa: ASSLNRETGYT
len: 14; v_gene: TRBV7-8; CDR3aa: ASSLDAAAIQLEQY
len: 13; v_gene: TRBV4-1; CDR3aa: ASSQASGVFETQY
len: 15; v_gene: TRBV7-2; CDR3aa: ASSLVGRGALGDTQY
len: 9; v_gene: TRBV27; CDR3aa: ASRSGGEQF
len: 15; v_gene: TRBV19; CDR3aa: ASSIAAGGAAYNEQF
len: 14; v_gene: TRBV4-1; CDR3aa: ASSQDPQGVDTEAF
len: 11; v_gene: TRBV19; CDR3aa: ASSETGNQPQH
len: 14; v_gene: TRBV4-3; CDR3aa: ASSQVSYRDTGELF
len: 14; v_gene: TRBV7-3; CDR3aa: ASSSQPGQGAYGYT
len: 12; v_gene: TRBV29-1; CDR3aa: SVVGQGGYNEQF
len: 12; v_gene: TRBV19; CDR3aa: ASSIVANHYGYT
len: 12; v_gene: TRBV19; CDR3aa: ASSSAGGPYEQY
len: 15; v_gene: TRBV7-9; CDR3aa: ASSLSIGVSLGQPQH
len: 9; v_gene: TRBV20-1; CDR3aa: SASGGYEQY
len: 12; v_gene: TRBV19; CDR3aa: ASAGTVGNQPQH
len: 13; v_gene: TRBV6-6; CDR3aa: ASSLPSGQPGEQY
len: 13; v_gene: TRBV7-6; CDR3aa: ASSLESGNHNEQF
len: 10; v_gene: TRBV7-2; CDR3aa: ASSPQVNEQY
len: 14; v_gene: TRBV11-2; CDR3aa: ASSLAPQGRAGELF